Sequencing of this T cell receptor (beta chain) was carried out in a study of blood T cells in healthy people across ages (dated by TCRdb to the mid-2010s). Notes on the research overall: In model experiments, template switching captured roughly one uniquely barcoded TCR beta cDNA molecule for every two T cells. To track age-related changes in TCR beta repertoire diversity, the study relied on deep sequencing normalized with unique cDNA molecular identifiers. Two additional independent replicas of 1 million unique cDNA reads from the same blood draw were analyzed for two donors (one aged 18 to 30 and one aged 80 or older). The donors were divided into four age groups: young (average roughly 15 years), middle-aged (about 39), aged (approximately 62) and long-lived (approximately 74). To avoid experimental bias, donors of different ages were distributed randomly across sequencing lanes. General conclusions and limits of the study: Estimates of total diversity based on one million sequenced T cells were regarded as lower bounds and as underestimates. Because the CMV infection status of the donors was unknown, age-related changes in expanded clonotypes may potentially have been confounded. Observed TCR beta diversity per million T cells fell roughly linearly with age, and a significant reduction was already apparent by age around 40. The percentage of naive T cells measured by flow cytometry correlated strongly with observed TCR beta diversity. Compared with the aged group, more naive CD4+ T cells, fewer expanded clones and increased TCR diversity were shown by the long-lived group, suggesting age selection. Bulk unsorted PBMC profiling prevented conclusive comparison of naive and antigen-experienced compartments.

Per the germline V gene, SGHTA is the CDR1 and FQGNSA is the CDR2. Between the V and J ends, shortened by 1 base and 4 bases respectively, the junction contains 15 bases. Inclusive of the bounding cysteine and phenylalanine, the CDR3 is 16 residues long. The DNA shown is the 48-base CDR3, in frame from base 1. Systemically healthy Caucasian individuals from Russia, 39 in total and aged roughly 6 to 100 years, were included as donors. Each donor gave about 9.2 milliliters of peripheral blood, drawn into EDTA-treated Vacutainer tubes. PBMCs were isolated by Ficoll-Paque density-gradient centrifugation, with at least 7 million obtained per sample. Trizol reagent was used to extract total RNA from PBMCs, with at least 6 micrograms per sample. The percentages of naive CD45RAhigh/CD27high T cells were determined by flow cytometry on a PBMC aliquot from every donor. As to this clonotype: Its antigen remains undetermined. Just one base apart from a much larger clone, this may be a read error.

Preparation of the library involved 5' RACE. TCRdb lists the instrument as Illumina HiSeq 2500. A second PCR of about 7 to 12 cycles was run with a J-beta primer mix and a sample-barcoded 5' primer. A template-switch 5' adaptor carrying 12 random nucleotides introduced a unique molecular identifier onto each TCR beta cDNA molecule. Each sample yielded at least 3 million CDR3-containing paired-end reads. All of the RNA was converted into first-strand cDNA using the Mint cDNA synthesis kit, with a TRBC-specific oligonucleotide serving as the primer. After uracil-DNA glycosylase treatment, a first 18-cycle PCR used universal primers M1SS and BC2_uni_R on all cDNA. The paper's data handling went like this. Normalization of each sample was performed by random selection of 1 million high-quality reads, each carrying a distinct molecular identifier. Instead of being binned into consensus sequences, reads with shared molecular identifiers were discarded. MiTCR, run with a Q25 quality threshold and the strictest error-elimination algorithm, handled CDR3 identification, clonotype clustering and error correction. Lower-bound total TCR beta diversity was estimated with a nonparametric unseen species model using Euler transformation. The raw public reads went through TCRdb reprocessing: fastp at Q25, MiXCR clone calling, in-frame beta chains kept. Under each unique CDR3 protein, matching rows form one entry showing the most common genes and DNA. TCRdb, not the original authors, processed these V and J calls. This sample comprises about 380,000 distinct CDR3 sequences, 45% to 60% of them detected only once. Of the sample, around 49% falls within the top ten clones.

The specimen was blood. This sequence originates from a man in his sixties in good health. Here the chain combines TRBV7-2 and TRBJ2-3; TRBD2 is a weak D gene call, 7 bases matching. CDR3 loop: CTSSLVGGGRSDTQYF. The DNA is TGTACCAGCAGCTTAGTAGGGGGAGGGCGGTCAGATACGCAGTATTTT.